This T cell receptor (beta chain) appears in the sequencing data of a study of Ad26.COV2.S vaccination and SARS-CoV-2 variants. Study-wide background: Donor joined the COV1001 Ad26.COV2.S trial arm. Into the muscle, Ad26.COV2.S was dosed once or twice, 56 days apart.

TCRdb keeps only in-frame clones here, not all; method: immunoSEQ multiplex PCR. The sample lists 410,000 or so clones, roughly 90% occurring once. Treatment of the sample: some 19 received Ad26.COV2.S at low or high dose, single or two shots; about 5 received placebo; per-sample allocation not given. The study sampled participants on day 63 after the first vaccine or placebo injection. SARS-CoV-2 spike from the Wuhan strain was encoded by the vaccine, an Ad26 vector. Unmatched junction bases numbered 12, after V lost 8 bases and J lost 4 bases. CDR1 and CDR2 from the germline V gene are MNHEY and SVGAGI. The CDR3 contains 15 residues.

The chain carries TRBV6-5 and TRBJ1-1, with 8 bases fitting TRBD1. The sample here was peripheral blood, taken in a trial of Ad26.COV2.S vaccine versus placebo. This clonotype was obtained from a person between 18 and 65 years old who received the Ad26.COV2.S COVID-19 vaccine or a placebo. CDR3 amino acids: CASEKGGQGGTEAFF. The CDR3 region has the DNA TGTGCCAGCGAAAAAGGTGGACAGGGCGGCACTGAAGCTTTCTTT.